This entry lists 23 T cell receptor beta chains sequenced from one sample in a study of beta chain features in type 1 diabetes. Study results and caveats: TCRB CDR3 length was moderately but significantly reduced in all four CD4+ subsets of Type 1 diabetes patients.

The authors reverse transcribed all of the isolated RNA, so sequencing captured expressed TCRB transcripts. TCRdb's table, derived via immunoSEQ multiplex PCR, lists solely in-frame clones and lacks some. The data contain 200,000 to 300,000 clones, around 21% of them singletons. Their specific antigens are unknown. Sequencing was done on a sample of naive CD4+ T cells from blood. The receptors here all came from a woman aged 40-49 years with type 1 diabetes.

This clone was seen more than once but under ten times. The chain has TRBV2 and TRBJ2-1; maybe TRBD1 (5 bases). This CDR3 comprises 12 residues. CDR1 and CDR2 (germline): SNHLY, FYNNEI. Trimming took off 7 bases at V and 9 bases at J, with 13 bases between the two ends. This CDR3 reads CASTIGATEQFF. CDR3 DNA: TGTGCCAGCACCATAGGGGCGACTGAGCAGTTCTTC.

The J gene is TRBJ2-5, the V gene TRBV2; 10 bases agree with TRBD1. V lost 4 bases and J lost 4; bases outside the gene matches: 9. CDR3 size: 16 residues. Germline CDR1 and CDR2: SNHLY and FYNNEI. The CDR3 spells CASSGGGTGVLETQYF. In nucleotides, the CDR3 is TGTGCCAGCAGTGGGGGAGGGACAGGGGTTCTAGAGACCCAGTACTTC.

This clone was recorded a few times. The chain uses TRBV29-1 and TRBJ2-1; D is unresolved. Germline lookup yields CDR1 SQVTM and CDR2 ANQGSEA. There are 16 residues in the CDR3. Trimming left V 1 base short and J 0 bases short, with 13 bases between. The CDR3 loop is CSVEGVEESSYNEQFF. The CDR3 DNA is TGCAGCGTTGAAGGGGTAGAGGAAAGCTCCTACAATGAGCAGTTCTTC.

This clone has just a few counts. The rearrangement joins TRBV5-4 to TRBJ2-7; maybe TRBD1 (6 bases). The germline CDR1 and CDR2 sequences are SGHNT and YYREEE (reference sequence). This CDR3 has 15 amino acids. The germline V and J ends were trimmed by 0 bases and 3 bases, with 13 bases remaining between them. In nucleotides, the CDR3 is TGTGCCAGCAGCTTGGATTTGCAGGGGAACTACGAGCAGTACTTC. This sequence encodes CASSLDLQGNYEQYF.

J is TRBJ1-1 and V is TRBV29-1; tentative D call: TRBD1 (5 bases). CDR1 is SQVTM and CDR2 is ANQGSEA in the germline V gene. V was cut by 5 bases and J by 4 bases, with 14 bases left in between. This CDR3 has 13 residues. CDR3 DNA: TGCAGCGTTTCGGGCCCCGGGGGCACTGAAGCTTTCTTT. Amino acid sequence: CSVSGPGGTEAFF.

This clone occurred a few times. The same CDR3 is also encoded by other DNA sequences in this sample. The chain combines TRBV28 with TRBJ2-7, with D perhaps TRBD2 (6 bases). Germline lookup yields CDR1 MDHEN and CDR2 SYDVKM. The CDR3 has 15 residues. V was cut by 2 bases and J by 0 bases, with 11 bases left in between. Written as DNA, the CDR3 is TGTGCCAGCAGTTTAGGCGGGGAAACCTCCTACGAGCAGTACTTC. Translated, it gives CASSLGGETSYEQYF. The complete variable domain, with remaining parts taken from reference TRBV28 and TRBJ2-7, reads DVKVTQSSRYLVKRTGEKVFLECVQDMDHENMFWYRQDPGLGLRLIYFSYDVKMKEKGDIPEGYSVSREKKERFSLILESASTNQTSMYLCASSLGGETSYEQYFGPGTRLTVT.

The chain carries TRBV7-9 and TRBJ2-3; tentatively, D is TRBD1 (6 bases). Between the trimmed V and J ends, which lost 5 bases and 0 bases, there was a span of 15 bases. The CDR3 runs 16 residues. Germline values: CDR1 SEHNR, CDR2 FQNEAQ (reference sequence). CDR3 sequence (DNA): TGTGCCAGCAGCGACCGGGACACCCTTAGCACAGATACGCAGTATTTT. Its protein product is CASSDRDTLSTDTQYF.

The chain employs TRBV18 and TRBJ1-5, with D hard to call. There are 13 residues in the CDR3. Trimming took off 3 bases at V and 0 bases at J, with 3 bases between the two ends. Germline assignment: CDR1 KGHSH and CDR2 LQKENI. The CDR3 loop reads CASSPYSNQPQHF. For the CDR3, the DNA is TGTGCCAGCTCACCCTATAGCAATCAGCCCCAGCATTTT.

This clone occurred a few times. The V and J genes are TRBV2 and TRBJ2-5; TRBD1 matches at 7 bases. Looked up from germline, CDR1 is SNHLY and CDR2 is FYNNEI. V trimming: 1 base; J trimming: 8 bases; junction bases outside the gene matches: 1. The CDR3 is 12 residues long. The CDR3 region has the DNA TGTGCCAGCAGTGAAGGACAGGGTACCCAGTACTTC. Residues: CASSEGQGTQYF.

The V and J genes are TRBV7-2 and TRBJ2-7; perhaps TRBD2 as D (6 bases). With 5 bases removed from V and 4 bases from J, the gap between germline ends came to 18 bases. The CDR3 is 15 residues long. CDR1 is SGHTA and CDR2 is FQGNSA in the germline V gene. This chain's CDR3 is CASSSDRDLSYEQYF. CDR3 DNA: TGTGCCAGCAGCAGCGACCGGGACTTATCTTACGAGCAGTACTTC.

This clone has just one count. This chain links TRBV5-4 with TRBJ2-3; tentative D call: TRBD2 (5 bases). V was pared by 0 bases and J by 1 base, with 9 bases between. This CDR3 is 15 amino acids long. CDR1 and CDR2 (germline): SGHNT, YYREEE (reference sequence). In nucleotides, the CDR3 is TGTGCCAGCAGCTTGGTGACTACTGGCACAGATACGCAGTATTTT. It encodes CASSLVTTGTDTQYF. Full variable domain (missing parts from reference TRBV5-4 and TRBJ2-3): ETGVTQSPTHLIKTRGQQVTLRCSSQSGHNTVSWYQQALGQGPQFIFQYYREEENGRGNFPPRFSGLQFPNYSSELNVNALELDDSALYLCASSLVTTGTDTQYFGPGTRLTVL.

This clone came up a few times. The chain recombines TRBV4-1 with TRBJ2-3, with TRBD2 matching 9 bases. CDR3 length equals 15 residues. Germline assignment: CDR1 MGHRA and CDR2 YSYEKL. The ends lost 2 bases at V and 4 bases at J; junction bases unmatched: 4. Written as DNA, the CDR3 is TGCGCCAGCAGCCAACGTAGCGGGGGCGCAGATACGCAGTATTTT. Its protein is CASSQRSGGADTQYF.

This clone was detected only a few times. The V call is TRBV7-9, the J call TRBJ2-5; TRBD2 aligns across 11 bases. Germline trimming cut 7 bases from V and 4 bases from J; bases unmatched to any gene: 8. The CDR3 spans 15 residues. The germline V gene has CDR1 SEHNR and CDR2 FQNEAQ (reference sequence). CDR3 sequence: CASTTGTSGGETQYF. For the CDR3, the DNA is TGTGCCAGCACCACTGGGACTAGCGGAGGAGAGACCCAGTACTTC.

CDR3 nucleotides: TGTGCCAGTAGGACCGGGACAGCAACAGATACGCAGTATTTT. It is translated as CASRTGTATDTQYF. This sequence joins TRBV19 and TRBJ2-3; 7 bases agree with TRBD1. There are 14 residues in the CDR3. Germline trimming cut 6 bases from V and 3 bases from J; bases unmatched to any gene: 6. CDR1 is LNHDA and CDR2 is SQIVND in the germline V gene (reference sequence). The full variable domain, its missing parts supplied by reference TRBV19 and TRBJ2-3, is DGGITQSPKYLFRKEGQNVTLSCEQNLNHDAMYWYRQDPGQGLRLIYYSQIVNDFQKGDIAEGYSVSREKKESFPLTVTSAQKNPTAFYLCASRTGTATDTQYFGPGTRLTVL.

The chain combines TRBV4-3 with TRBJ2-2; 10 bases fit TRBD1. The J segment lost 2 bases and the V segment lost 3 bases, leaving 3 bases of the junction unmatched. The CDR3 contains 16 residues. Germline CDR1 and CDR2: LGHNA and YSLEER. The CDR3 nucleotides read TGCGCCAGCAGCCACGGACAGGGGGACAACACCGGGGAGCTGTTTTTT. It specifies CASSHGQGDNTGELFF.

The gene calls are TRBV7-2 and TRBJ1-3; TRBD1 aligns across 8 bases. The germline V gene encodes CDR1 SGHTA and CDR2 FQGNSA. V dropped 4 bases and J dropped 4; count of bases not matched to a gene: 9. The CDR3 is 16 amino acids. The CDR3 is CASSSGQVLAGNTIYF. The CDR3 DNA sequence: TGTGCCAGCAGCTCGGGACAGGTCTTGGCGGGAAACACCATATATTTT.

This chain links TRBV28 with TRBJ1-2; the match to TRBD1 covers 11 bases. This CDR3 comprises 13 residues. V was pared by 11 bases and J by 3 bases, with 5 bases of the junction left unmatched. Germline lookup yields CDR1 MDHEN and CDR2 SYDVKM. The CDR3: CACGQGAYYGYTF. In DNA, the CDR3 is TGTGCCTGCGGACAGGGGGCGTACTATGGCTACACCTTC.

CDR3 loop: CASSQDLVGRNSPLHF. The CDR3 DNA reads as TGTGCCAGCAGCCAAGATCTGGTCGGGAGAAATTCACCCCTCCACTTT. This chain links TRBV14 with TRBJ1-6, with D unclear. V was trimmed by 0 bases and J by 7 bases, leaving 13 bases between them. This CDR3 comprises 16 residues. Germline values: CDR1 SGHDN, CDR2 FVKESK.

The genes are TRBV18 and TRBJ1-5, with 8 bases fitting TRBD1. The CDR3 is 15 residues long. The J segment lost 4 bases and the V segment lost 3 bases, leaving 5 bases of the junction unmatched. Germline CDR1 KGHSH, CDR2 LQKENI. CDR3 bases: TGTGCCAGCTCACCGGGGGGACAGGCAAATCAGCCCCAGCATTTT. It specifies CASSPGGQANQPQHF.

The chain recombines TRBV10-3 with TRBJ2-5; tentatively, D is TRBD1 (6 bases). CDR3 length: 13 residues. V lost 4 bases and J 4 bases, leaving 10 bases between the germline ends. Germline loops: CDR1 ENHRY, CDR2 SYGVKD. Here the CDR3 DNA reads TGTGCCATCAGTGGTCTAGGGGGAGAGACCCAGTACTTC. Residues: CAISGLGGETQYF.

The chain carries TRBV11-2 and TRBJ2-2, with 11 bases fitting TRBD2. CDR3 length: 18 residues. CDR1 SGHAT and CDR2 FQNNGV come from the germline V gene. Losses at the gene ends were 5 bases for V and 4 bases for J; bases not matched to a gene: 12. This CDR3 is CASSPSGLAGGPTGELFF. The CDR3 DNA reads TGTGCCAGCAGCCCTAGTGGGCTAGCGGGAGGACCCACCGGGGAGCTGTTTTTT.

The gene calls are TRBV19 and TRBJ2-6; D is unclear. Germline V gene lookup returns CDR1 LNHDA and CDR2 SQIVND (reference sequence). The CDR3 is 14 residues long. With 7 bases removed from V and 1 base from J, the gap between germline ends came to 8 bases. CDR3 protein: CASNEVSGANVLTF. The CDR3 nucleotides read TGTGCCAGTAATGAGGTATCTGGGGCCAACGTCCTGACTTTC.

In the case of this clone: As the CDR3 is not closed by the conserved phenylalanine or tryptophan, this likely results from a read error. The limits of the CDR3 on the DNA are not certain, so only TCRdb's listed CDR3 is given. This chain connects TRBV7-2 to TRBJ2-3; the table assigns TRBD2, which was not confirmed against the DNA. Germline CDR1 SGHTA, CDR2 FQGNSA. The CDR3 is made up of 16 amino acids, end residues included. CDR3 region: CASSLAGLAGAQIRFL.